A selection of T cell receptor beta chains follows, all from one sample in a study of cytomegalovirus exposure and HLA in healthy donors. Sequenced by immunoSEQ multiplex PCR; TCRdb stores in-frame clones only, minus some. The table lists fewer than 250,000 clones, 65% to 75% of them singletons, with 1.8% in the top ten. Sample: PBMCs. These receptors were collected from a woman between 25 and 40 years old in good health and CMV-seronegative. CDR3s include the opening cysteine and the closing phenylalanine or tryptophan. The D gene is left open where the match is weak.

CDR3 protein: CASSFSGGALSYGYTF
CDR3 DNA: TGTGCCAGCAGCTTTTCGGGGGGCGCCCTTTCCTATGGCTACACCTTC
D gene: NA
V gene: TRBV7-9
J gene: TRBJ1-2

CDR3 protein: CASSLEGTGGIYGYTF
CDR3 DNA: TGTGCCAGCAGCTTAGAAGGGACAGGAGGAATCTATGGCTACACCTTC
D gene: TRBD1
V gene: TRBV7-8
J gene: TRBJ1-2

CDR3 protein: CASSDRDRAITEAFF
CDR3 DNA: TGTGCCAGCAGCGACCGGGACAGGGCGATCACTGAAGCTTTCTTT
D gene: TRBD1
V gene: TRBV5-8
J gene: TRBJ1-1

CDR3 protein: CASSLDPSRASYEQYF
CDR3 DNA: TGTGCCAGCAGCTTAGACCCTTCCAGGGCGTCCTACGAGCAGTACTTC
D gene: NA
V gene: TRBV11-3
J gene: TRBJ2-7

CDR3 protein: CASRASGANSYTDTQYF
CDR3 DNA: TGCGCCAGCAGGGCTAGCGGGGCCAATTCGTACACAGATACGCAGTATTTT
D gene: TRBD2
V gene: TRBV5-1
J gene: TRBJ2-3

CDR3 protein: CAISGLGGETQYF
CDR3 DNA: TGTGCCATCAGTGGATTGGGGGGAGAGACCCAGTACTTC
D gene: NA
V gene: TRBV10-3
J gene: TRBJ2-5

CDR3 protein: CASSLDLGGQGAWYGYTF
CDR3 DNA: TGTGCCAGCAGCTTGGACCTCGGTGGACAGGGGGCTTGGTATGGCTACACCTTC
D gene: TRBD1
V gene: TRBV5-4
J gene: TRBJ1-2

CDR3 protein: CASSLTGTKPQHF
CDR3 DNA: TGTGCCAGCAGCCTTACGGGTACCAAGCCCCAGCATTTT
D gene: NA
V gene: TRBV5-4
J gene: TRBJ1-5

CDR3 protein: CASRLNVRRTSSTEAFF
CDR3 DNA: TGTGCCAGCAGGTTAAACGTTCGGAGGACCTCAAGCACTGAAGCTTTCTTT
D gene: NA
V gene: TRBV7-2
J gene: TRBJ1-1

CDR3 protein: CASNVQGGDTEAFF
CDR3 DNA: TGCGCCAGCAATGTTCAGGGTGGGGACACTGAAGCTTTCTTT
D gene: NA
V gene: TRBV10-2
J gene: TRBJ1-1

CDR3 protein: CASSLNSIQPQHF
CDR3 DNA: TGTGCCAGCAGCTTGAACTCCATCCAGCCCCAGCATTTT
D gene: NA
V gene: TRBV11-3
J gene: TRBJ1-5

CDR3 protein: CASSTRGTSGGYNEQFF
CDR3 DNA: TGTGCCAGCAGCACGAGAGGAACTAGCGGGGGGTACAATGAGCAGTTCTTC
D gene: TRBD2
V gene: TRBV9
J gene: TRBJ2-1

CDR3 protein: CASSTAPNYEQYF
CDR3 DNA: TGTGCCAGCTCGACAGCGCCGAATTACGAGCAGTACTTC
D gene: NA
V gene: TRBV18
J gene: TRBJ2-7